This T cell receptor beta chain was obtained from a study of T-cell reconstitution after alpha-beta-depleted transplantation in children. Study-level points and caveats: Two months or so post-transplant, alpha-beta T cells reportedly derived from several hundred expanded graft clones.

Germline CDR1 SEHNR, CDR2 FQNEAQ (reference sequence). This CDR3 spans 16 amino acids. Trimming shortened V by 5 bases and J by 3 bases, and 16 bases separated the two germline ends. The table lists this clonotype with a few counts. The target antigen is unknown. The TCRbeta library was prepared with unique molecular identifiers. TCRdb reanalysed the PCR reads using MiXCR and keeps one entry per CDR3 protein. Among some 460,000 distinct CDR3 sequences listed, 15% to 20% were seen once. The chain employs TRBV7-9 and TRBJ2-2; TRBD2 is a possible D gene (5 bases). The origin of this receptor is a boy in the first two years of life who had a stem cell transplant for Wiskott-Aldrich syndrome, so the T cells may come from the graft donor. The sequencing here drew on PBMCs, mostly from graft donor cells, taken 360 days after TCRalphabeta/CD19-depleted stem cell transplant. The CDR3 region has the DNA TGTGCCAGCAGCGCACCCGTCCGGGGTTACACCGGGGAGCTGTTTTTT. As protein: CASSAPVRGYTGELFF.